A selection of T cell receptor beta chains follows, all from one sample in a study of blood T cell repertoires in COVID-19. The method was immunoSEQ multiplex PCR; TCRdb's version includes in-frame clones alone and lacks a portion of them. The sample consists of roughly 410,000 clones, about 89% of them appearing once. Sequenced material: peripheral blood. These receptors came from a woman in her thirties or forties with COVID-19, enrolled during active disease. Each CDR3 is given with its conserved first and last residue. D genes are given only for firm matches. Only some rows state a clone size, as once, few, many or a class for expanded clones.

-	-	TRBV5-5	TRBJ1-3	CASSGLRAGSGNTIYF	TGTGCCAGCAGCGGACTACGCGCGGGCTCTGGAAACACCATATATTTT
-	few	TRBV10-3	TRBJ1-4	CAISRDNEKLFF	TGTGCCATCTCCCGGGATAATGAAAAACTGTTTTTT
TRBD1	-	TRBV9	TRBJ1-5	CASSYQGAQPQHF	TGTGCCAGCAGCTATCAGGGGGCCCAGCCCCAGCATTTT
-	-	TRBV4-1	TRBJ1-1	CASSRERAWNTEAFF	TGCGCCAGCAGCCGAGAAAGAGCCTGGAACACTGAAGCTTTCTTT
-	-	TRBV19	TRBJ2-1	CASSILATGRVEQFF	TGTGCCAGTAGTATACTAGCGACCGGGCGTGTTGAGCAGTTCTTC
-	-	TRBV5-8	TRBJ1-1	CASSLLRAFF	TGTGCCAGCAGCTTGCTCCGGGCTTTCTTT
-	-	TRBV28	TRBJ1-1	CASSSRPTKTPEAFF	TGTGCCAGCAGTTCACGGCCAACTAAAACGCCTGAAGCTTTCTTT
-	-	TRBV7-9	TRBJ2-1	CASSPHGGRHNEQFF	TGTGCCAGCAGCCCTCACGGAGGAAGACACAATGAGCAGTTCTTC
-	-	TRBV12-3/TRBV12-4	TRBJ2-2	CASSGNGELFF	TGTGCCAGCAGTGGCAACGGGGAGCTGTTTTTT
-	-	TRBV6-6	TRBJ1-6	CASSYSQGGSPLHF	TGTGCCAGCAGTTACTCCCAGGGCGGATCACCCCTCCACTTT